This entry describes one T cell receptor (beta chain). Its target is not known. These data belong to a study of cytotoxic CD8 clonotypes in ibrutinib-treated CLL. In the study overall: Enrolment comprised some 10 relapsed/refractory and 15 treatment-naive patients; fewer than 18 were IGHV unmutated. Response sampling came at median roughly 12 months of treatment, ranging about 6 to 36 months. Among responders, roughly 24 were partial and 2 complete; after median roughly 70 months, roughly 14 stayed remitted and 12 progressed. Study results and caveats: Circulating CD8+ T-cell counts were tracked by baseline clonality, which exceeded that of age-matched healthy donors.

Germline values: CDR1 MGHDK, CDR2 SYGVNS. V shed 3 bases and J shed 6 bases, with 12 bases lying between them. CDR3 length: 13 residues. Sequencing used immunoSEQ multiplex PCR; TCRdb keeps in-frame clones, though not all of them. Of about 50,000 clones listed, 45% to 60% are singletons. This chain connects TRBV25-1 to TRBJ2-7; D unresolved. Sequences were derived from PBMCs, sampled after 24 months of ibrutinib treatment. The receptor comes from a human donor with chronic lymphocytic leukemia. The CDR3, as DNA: TGTGCCAGCAGTGACCAACAAGTGCCCGAGCAGTACTTC. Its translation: CASSDQQVPEQYF.